The 18 T cell receptor beta chains listed next were all sequenced from one sample in a study of beta chain features in type 1 diabetes. Reverse transcribing all isolated RNA meant expressed TCRB transcripts were sequenced. The repertoire was sequenced with immunoSEQ multiplex PCR; TCRdb's copy has only in-frame clones and lacks some. Here the sample spans a few hundred thousand clones, 16% being singletons. General study results and limits: TCRB CDR3 length was moderately but significantly reduced in all four CD4+ subsets of Type 1 diabetes patients.

These receptors lack a known antigen. Material for sequencing was naive CD4+ T cells from blood. These receptors were taken from a man aged 30 to 39 with type 1 diabetes.

This clone has a handful of counts. The V and J genes are TRBV2 and TRBJ1-1, with TRBD1 as a possible D gene (5 bases). The CDR3 is made up of 15 amino acids. Per the germline V gene, CDR1 is SNHLY and CDR2 is FYNNEI. Trimming took 6 bases from V and 1 from J, leaving 15 bases between them. CDR3 bases: TGTGCCAGCAGCCTAGGGGCAGGAGGGAACACTGAAGCTTTCTTT. This sequence encodes CASSLGAGGNTEAFF.

This clone has only a few counts. For the CDR3, the DNA is TGTGCCAGCTCAGGGTTTTCACGGGAGCAGTACTTC. It yields the protein CASSGFSREQYF. The chain joins TRBV2 to TRBJ2-7; tentatively, D is TRBD1 (5 bases). Looked up from germline, CDR1 is SNHLY and CDR2 is FYNNEI. The V end lost 8 bases, the J end lost 7 bases, and 15 bases lay between the germline ends. The CDR3 runs to 12 residues. The full variable domain, with the rest looked up from reference TRBV2 and TRBJ2-7, is EPEVTQTPSHQVTQMGQEVILRCVPISNHLYFYWYRQILGQKVEFLVSFYNNEISEKSEIFDDQFSVERPDGSNFTLKIRSTKLEDSAMYFCASSGFSREQYFGPGTRLTVT.

A word on this clone: The same CDR3 arises from other DNA sequences in this sample as well. V is TRBV29-1 and J is TRBJ2-3, with D uncertain. The CDR3 spans 12 residues. V was trimmed by 4 bases and J by 2 bases, leaving 7 bases between them. Germline V gene lookup returns CDR1 SQVTM and CDR2 ANQGSEA. The CDR3 nucleotides read TGCAGCGTTGCCGCCGTCACAGATACGCAGTATTTT. Translated: CSVAAVTDTQYF.

This sequence joins TRBV7-2 and TRBJ1-1, with 9 positions matching TRBD1. This CDR3 comprises 14 residues. CDR1 SGHTA and CDR2 FQGNSA come from the germline V gene. The J segment lost 10 bases and the V segment lost 5 bases, leaving 11 bases of the junction unmatched. The CDR3 region has the DNA TGTGCCAGCAGCACCGGGACAGGGAGCAAGGTAGCTTTCTTT. Amino acids: CASSTGTGSKVAFF.

This chain connects TRBV2 to TRBJ2-5; D not resolved. V lost 8 bases, J lost 1 base, and 14 bases lay in between. The germline V gene encodes CDR1 SNHLY and CDR2 FYNNEI. The CDR3 covers 14 residues. The CDR3 DNA reads TGTGCCAGCGGGGAACGCAGGAGCCAAGAGACCCAGTACTTC. Its translation: CASGERRSQETQYF. Full variable domain (rest looked up from reference TRBV2 and TRBJ2-5): EPEVTQTPSHQVTQMGQEVILRCVPISNHLYFYWYRQILGQKVEFLVSFYNNEISEKSEIFDDQFSVERPDGSNFTLKIRSTKLEDSAMYFCASGERRSQETQYFGPGTRLLVL.

The chain is built from TRBV19 and TRBJ2-3; TRBD2 agrees at 8 bases. CDR1 is LNHDA and CDR2 is SQIVND in the germline V gene (reference sequence). The CDR3 runs to 14 residues. J was trimmed by 1 base and V by 5 bases; bases with no gene match: 2. The CDR3 DNA follows: TGTGCCAGTAGTCCGACTAGCGGCACAGATACGCAGTATTTT. Translating gives CASSPTSGTDTQYF.

The chain uses TRBV5-4 and TRBJ2-3; tentative D call: TRBD2 (6 bases). V shed 3 bases and J shed 2 bases, with 13 bases lying between them. From germline, CDR1 is SGHNT and CDR2 YYREEE (reference sequence). The CDR3 is 15 amino acids. CDR3 residues: CASSSGAGFTDTQYF. The CDR3 DNA reads as TGTGCCAGCAGCTCCGGTGCGGGATTCACAGATACGCAGTATTTT.

This clone occurred a few times. The chain has TRBV29-1 and TRBJ1-2, with 7 nucleotides matching TRBD1. The V and J ends lost 2 bases and 8 bases, in that order; junction bases with no gene match: 20. Germline CDR1 SQVTM, CDR2 ANQGSEA. The CDR3 is 17 residues long. The chain's CDR3 is CSVELEWSDRAKEGYTF. In DNA form, the CDR3 reads TGCAGCGTTGAATTGGAGTGGAGCGACAGGGCGAAGGAAGGCTACACCTTC.

This clone was counted a few times. The chain carries TRBV4-3 and TRBJ2-3; a weak D match, TRBD1 (6 bases). Germline assignment: CDR1 LGHNA and CDR2 YSLEER. The CDR3 sequence is 15 residues long. Trimming left V 1 base short and J 0 bases short, with 8 bases between. The CDR3 DNA reads TGCGCCAGCAGCCAAGGACAGGAAAGCACAGATACGCAGTATTTT. It translates to CASSQGQESTDTQYF.

J is TRBJ2-1 and V is TRBV18, with TRBD1 identical over 9 bases. Germline trimming cut 4 bases from V and 7 bases from J; bases unmatched to any gene: 5. This CDR3 comprises 14 residues. The V gene's germline CDR1 is KGHSH and CDR2 LQKENI. CDR3 DNA sequence: TGTGCCAGCTCACGAAGGACAGGGGAGAATGAGCAGTTCTTC. It is translated as CASSRRTGENEQFF.

This clone was counted a few times. Mismatch with germline at one junction end may stem from a read error. The chain is built from TRBV23-1 and TRBJ1-1; no firm D call. TRBV23-1 is an ORF; its function is uncertain. The CDR3 is 12 amino acids. CDR3 amino acids: CLWGETNTEAFF. CDR3 coding DNA: TGTTTGTGGGGAGAGACCAACACTGAAGCTTTCTTT.

The J gene is TRBJ1-1, the V gene TRBV7-9; D is unclear. The CDR3 has 13 residues. V gave up 1 base and J gave up 5 bases, with 8 bases separating them. Germline V gene data show CDR1 as SEHNR and CDR2 as FQNEAQ (reference sequence). The CDR3 region has the DNA TGTGCCAGCAGCTTAGATGCGGAGACTGAAGCTTTCTTT. Its translation is CASSLDAETEAFF.

This chain links TRBV13 with TRBJ2-7, with D maybe TRBD2 (6 bases). CDR3 length: 13 amino acids. Trimming took off 7 bases at V and 2 bases at J, with 12 bases between the two ends. Germline CDR1 reads PRHDT; CDR2 reads FYEKMQ (reference sequence). CDR3: CASTAAGTYEQYF. In DNA form, the CDR3 reads TGTGCCAGCACAGCAGCGGGTACCTACGAGCAGTACTTC.

The V and J genes are TRBV4-2 and TRBJ2-1; no reliable D call. Germline loops: CDR1 LGHNA, CDR2 YNFKEQ. The CDR3 spans 17 residues. Trimming removed 1 base from V and 4 bases from J, with 17 bases in between. The CDR3 region is CASSQAEQMDGYNEQFF. The CDR3 DNA follows: TGTGCCAGCAGCCAAGCCGAGCAAATGGATGGATACAATGAGCAGTTCTTC.

The chain is built from TRBV9 and TRBJ1-2, with 7 bases fitting TRBD1. After removal of 0 bases from V and 8 bases from J, the junction contained 4 bases not matched to a gene. Germline-derived CDR1 and CDR2 are SGDLS and YYNGEE. This CDR3 is 13 amino acids long. Written as DNA, the CDR3 is TGTGCCAGCAGCGTAGCGACAGGGAAAGGCTACACCTTC. This codes for CASSVATGKGYTF.

The chain carries TRBV7-9 and TRBJ2-7; D is possibly TRBD1 (5 bases). Germline lookup yields CDR1 SEHNR and CDR2 FQNEAQ (reference sequence). The CDR3 runs 14 residues. The V and J ends lost 4 bases and 5 bases respectively, with 15 bases between them. This CDR3 reads CASSSSGIGDEQYF. In nucleotides, the CDR3 is TGTGCCAGCAGCTCCTCAGGGATTGGGGACGAGCAGTACTTC.

The rearrangement links TRBV5-1 to TRBJ2-6; D gene unclear. This CDR3 is built from 15 residues. With 6 bases removed from V and 0 bases from J, the gap between germline ends came to 10 bases. Looked up from germline, CDR1 is SGHRS and CDR2 is YFSETQ. The CDR3 coding sequence is TGCGCCAGCACCGTGGGCAGCTCTGGGGCCAACGTCCTGACTTTC. Its translation is CASTVGSSGANVLTF.

J is TRBJ2-7 and V is TRBV2; D might be TRBD2 (6 bases). Germline CDR1 and CDR2: SNHLY and FYNNEI. V was cut by 6 bases and J by 0 bases, with 9 bases left in between. The CDR3 covers 13 residues. The CDR3 sequence: CASRGSGSYEQYF. The CDR3 DNA follows: TGTGCCAGCAGAGGTAGCGGCTCCTACGAGCAGTACTTC.